This T cell receptor beta chain is from a study of cytomegalovirus exposure and HLA in healthy donors. Turning to the study itself: The use of the same platform for the roughly 110 validation repertoires and the roughly 630 first-cohort repertoires was reported by a later analysis.

Regarding the study as a whole: Researchers reported that three CMV-associated chains were confirmed in vitro as CMV antigen-specific. According to a subsequent analysis, TCR clusters from the first cohort were inclined to appear together in the 90 to 150 validation repertoires. Most TCR sequences proved rare, with some public TCRs found in many donors.

The CDR3 sequence is 15 residues long. V gave up 10 bases and J gave up 7 bases; unmatched junction bases: 16. The germline V gene has CDR1 ENHRY and CDR2 SYGVKD. Details on this clone: Its antigen is still unknown.

TCRdb's table, derived via immunoSEQ multiplex PCR, lists solely in-frame clones and lacks some. The sample has about 56,000 clones; roughly nine tenths are singletons. The TCR comes from a man between 18 and 35 years old in good health and CMV-seronegative. V is TRBV10-3 and J is TRBJ1-5; 7 nucleotides align to TRBD1. Input material: PBMCs. CDR3 loop: CATMDPGQGDQPQHF. CDR3 nucleotide sequence: TGTGCCACCATGGACCCCGGTCAGGGGGACCAGCCCCAGCATTTT.